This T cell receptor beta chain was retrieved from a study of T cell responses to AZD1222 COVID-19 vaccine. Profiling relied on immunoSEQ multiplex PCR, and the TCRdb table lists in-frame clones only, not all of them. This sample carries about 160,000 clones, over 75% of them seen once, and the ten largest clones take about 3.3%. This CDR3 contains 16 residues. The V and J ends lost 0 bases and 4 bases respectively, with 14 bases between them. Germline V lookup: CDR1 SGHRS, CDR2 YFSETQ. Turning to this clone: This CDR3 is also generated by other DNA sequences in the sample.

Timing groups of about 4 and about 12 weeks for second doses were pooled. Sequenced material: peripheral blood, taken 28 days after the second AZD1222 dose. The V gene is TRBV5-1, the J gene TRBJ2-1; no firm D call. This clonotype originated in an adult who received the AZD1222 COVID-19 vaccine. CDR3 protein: CASSLAVGSSYNEQFF. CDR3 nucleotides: TGCGCCAGCAGCTTGGCCGTCGGGTCGAGTTACAATGAGCAGTTCTTC.